What follows are 3 T cell receptor beta chains derived from one specimen sequenced in a study of CD8+ T cells in alopecia areata. The sequencing template was cDNA reverse transcribed from extracted RNA. TCRdb's copy holds only in-frame clones and misses some; the assay was immunoSEQ multiplex PCR. The sample counts some 2,000 clones, none seen once; the ten largest own about 50%. The source material was lesional skin. Every receptor here comes from a C3H/HeJ mouse with alopecia areata. Strain MHC haplotype: H2-k.

Many counts were recorded for this clone. The genes and germline here are from mouse. Sequencing ends 4 residues short of the CDR3 end; the germline J gene provides the rest. The chain couples TRBV13-1 to TRBJ2-7; 9 bases line up with TRBD2. The CDR3 totals 14 residues. Germline loops: CDR1 NSHNY, CDR2 SYGAGN. CDR3 sequence: CASSMGGREDEQYF. The part of the CDR3 DNA that was read is TGTGCCAGCAGTATGGGGGGGCGCGAAGAT.

This clone has at least ten counts. The genes and germline here are from mouse. The read finishes 4 residues shy of the CDR3 end, and the germline J gene is used to complete it. The gene calls are TRBV19 and TRBJ1-1, with D uncertain. This CDR3 has 13 residues. Trimming took off 0 bases at V and 4 bases at J, with 7 bases between the two ends. Looked up from germline, CDR1 is FNHDT and CDR2 is SITEND (reference sequence). The chain's CDR3 is CASSIGEVTEVFF. The covered CDR3 bases are TGTGCCAGCAGTATAGGGGAAGTCACA.

This clone was seen ten or more times. The gene names here belong to mouse. The missing CDR3 end, 4 residues past where the read stops, is filled in from the germline J gene. V and J are TRBV1 and TRBJ1-1; TRBD1 might be the D (5 bases). This CDR3 has 15 residues. CDR1 is NSQYPW, CDR2 LRSPGD, per germline (reference sequence). Between the trimmed V and J ends, which lost 0 bases and 3 bases, there was a span of 11 bases. Partial CDR3 DNA: TGCACCTGCAGTGCAGAGGGGGTGAGATACACA. Translation: CTCSAEGVRYT. The whole CDR3 sequence reads CTCSAEGVRYTEVFF.